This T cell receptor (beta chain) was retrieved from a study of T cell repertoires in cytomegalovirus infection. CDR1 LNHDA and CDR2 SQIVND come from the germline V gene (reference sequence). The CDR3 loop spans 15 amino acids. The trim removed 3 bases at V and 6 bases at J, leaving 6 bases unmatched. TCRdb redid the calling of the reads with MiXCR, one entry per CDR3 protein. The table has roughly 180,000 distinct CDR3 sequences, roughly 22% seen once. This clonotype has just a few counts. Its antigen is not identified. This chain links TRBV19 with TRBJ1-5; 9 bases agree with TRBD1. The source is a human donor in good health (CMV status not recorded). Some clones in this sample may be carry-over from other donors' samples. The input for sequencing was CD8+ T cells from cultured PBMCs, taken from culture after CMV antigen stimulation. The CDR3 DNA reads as TGTGCCAGTAGTATCGGACAGGGGCTAGGTCAGCCCCAGCATTTT. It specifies CASSIGQGLGQPQHF.